Shown below are 20 T cell receptor beta chains from a single sample sequenced in a study of cytomegalovirus exposure and HLA in healthy donors. In the PCR, 60 Vbeta and 13 Jbeta primers were used. Using immunoSEQ multiplex PCR, the repertoire was profiled, and TCRdb retains in-frame clones only, with some absent. The repertoire table contains approximately 180,000 clones. Sequenced sample: PBMCs. The receptor source for this set is a man aged 30-40 years in good health and CMV-seronegative.

The V call is TRBV4-2, the J call TRBJ2-3; TRBD2 matches at 11 bases. The J segment lost 0 bases and the V segment lost 1 base, leaving 6 bases of the junction unmatched. The germline V gene encodes CDR1 LGHNA and CDR2 YNFKEQ. The CDR3 spans 18 residues. The CDR3 sequence: CASSQGLAGRLSTDTQYF. The CDR3 nucleotides read TGTGCCAGCAGCCAAGGACTAGCGGGGAGACTTAGCACAGATACGCAGTATTTT.

The chain joins TRBV9 to TRBJ2-3, with D unclear. The CDR3 runs 12 residues. V gave up 4 bases and J gave up 1 base, with 4 bases separating them. Germline V gives CDR1 SGDLS, CDR2 YYNGEE. CDR3 residues: CASSQGTDTQYF. The CDR3 DNA reads as TGTGCCAGCAGCCAGGGCACAGATACGCAGTATTTT.

This chain connects TRBV2 to TRBJ1-5, with 9 nucleotides matching TRBD1. The CDR3 is 15 residues long. From germline, CDR1 is SNHLY and CDR2 FYNNEI. The V and J ends lost 5 bases and 2 bases, in that order; junction bases with no gene match: 4. CDR3 in amino acids: CASSTGGVGNQPQHF. The DNA for the CDR3 is TGTGCCAGCAGTACAGGGGGCGTTGGCAATCAGCCCCAGCATTTT.

This chain joins TRBV5-5 and TRBJ2-2; 7 bases are shared with TRBD1. Per germline, CDR1 SGHKS and CDR2 YYEKEE (reference sequence). The CDR3 sequence is 15 residues long. Trimming cost V 2 bases and J 3 bases; bases outside gene matches: 4. This CDR3 is CASSFGQGDTGELFF. CDR3 bases: TGTGCCAGCAGCTTTGGGCAGGGGGACACCGGGGAGCTGTTTTTT.

The gene calls are TRBV7-2 and TRBJ1-3; D gene unclear. The CDR3 sequence is 13 residues long. CDR1 and CDR2 from the germline V gene are SGHTA and FQGNSA. The V end lost 6 bases, the J end lost 0 bases, and 6 bases lay between the germline ends. Written as DNA, the CDR3 is TGTGCCAGCAGGGTGAGCTCTGGAAACACCATATATTTT. This codes for CASRVSSGNTIYF.

The chain recombines TRBV5-5 with TRBJ2-2, with 7 bases matching TRBD2. CDR1 and CDR2 from the germline V gene are SGHKS and YYEKEE (reference sequence). CDR3 size: 15 residues. With 1 base clipped from V and 7 bases from J, the junction kept 7 bases outside the gene matches. The CDR3 protein is CASSLRGSWGGELFF. CDR3 sequence (DNA): TGTGCCAGCAGCTTGCGCGGGAGCTGGGGCGGGGAGCTGTTTTTT.

V and J are TRBV18 and TRBJ2-2, with TRBD1 as a possible D gene (5 bases). The CDR3 is made up of 14 amino acids. Germline loops: CDR1 KGHSH, CDR2 LQKENI. Trimming removed 6 bases from V and 4 bases from J, with 12 bases in between. The CDR3 bases are TGTGCCAGCTCCCCAGGGCAGGCCACCGGGGAGCTGTTTTTT. Protein product: CASSPGQATGELFF. The full variable domain, in which reference TRBV18 and TRBJ2-2 provide the parts outside the CDR3, is NAGVMQNPRHLVRRRGQEARLRCSPMKGHSHVYWYRQLPEEGLKFMVYLQKENIIDESGMPKERFSAEFPKEGPSILRIQQVVRGDSAAYFCASSPGQATGELFFGEGSRLTVL.

The chain has TRBV19 and TRBJ1-5; TRBD1 aligns across 10 bases. This CDR3 has 17 residues. The V and J ends lost 5 bases and 3 bases, in that order; junction bases with no gene match: 10. Germline-derived CDR1 and CDR2 are LNHDA and SQIVND (reference sequence). In nucleotides, the CDR3 is TGTGCCAGTAGTGCTAAGGACAGGGGGATACTCAATCAGCCCCAGCATTTT. This codes for CASSAKDRGILNQPQHF.

The chain has TRBV15 and TRBJ1-1; D unresolved. The V gene's germline CDR1 is LNHNV and CDR2 YYDKDF (reference sequence). The CDR3 contains 15 residues. Trimming stripped 4 bases from V and 0 bases from J, with 12 bases between. The CDR3 is CATSNTRDMNTEAFF. CDR3 in DNA: TGTGCCACCAGCAACACCCGGGATATGAACACTGAAGCTTTCTTT.

The rearrangement uses TRBV4-3 and TRBJ2-5; a possible D gene is TRBD2 (5 bases). Between the trimmed V and J ends, which lost 2 bases and 2 bases, there was a span of 9 bases. Germline CDR1 LGHNA, CDR2 YSLEER. This CDR3 is built from 14 residues. CDR3 sequence (DNA): TGCGCCAGCAGCCAATACGGGATACAAGAGACCCAGTACTTC. Translating gives CASSQYGIQETQYF.

CDR3 loop: CASSRGQGANYGYTF. In DNA, the CDR3 is TGTGCCAGCAGCCGGGGACAGGGAGCTAACTATGGCTACACCTTC. The chain combines TRBV28 with TRBJ1-2, with 9 bases that match TRBD1. This CDR3 has 15 amino acids. Trimming took 6 bases from V and 0 from J; bases not matched to a gene: 5. The V gene's germline CDR1 is MDHEN and CDR2 SYDVKM.

The chain couples TRBV27 to TRBJ1-5; D remains unclear. This CDR3 contains 19 residues. V was shortened by 6 bases and J by 1 base, with 25 bases between the two germline ends. Germline assignment: CDR1 MNHEY and CDR2 SMNVEV (reference sequence). The CDR3 region is CASSTPVGRQVLSNQPQHF. The CDR3 DNA reads as TGTGCCAGCAGCACCCCGGTCGGCAGGCAGGTGTTGAGCAATCAGCCCCAGCATTTT.

V and J are TRBV27 and TRBJ1-2, with TRBD1 matching over 9 bases. After removal of 4 bases from V and 4 bases from J, the junction contained 7 bases not matched to a gene. The CDR3 runs to 15 residues. Germline V lookup: CDR1 MNHEY, CDR2 SMNVEV (reference sequence). The CDR3 loop reads CASSYSGTGIYGYTF. The DNA for the CDR3 is TGTGCCAGCAGTTACTCAGGGACAGGGATCTATGGCTACACCTTC.

This chain joins TRBV6-5 and TRBJ2-7; a possible D gene is TRBD1 (5 bases). This CDR3 spans 13 amino acids. Per germline, CDR1 MNHEY and CDR2 SVGAGI. V was cut by 2 bases and J by 6 bases, with 11 bases left in between. The CDR3 region is CASSYDSWGEQYF. CDR3 nucleotide sequence: TGTGCCAGCAGTTACGACAGTTGGGGCGAGCAGTACTTC.

V gene TRBV28 combines with J gene TRBJ1-6, with D perhaps matching TRBD1 (5 bases). This CDR3 comprises 15 residues. Germline V CDR1 and CDR2: MDHEN, SYDVKM. The V end lost 4 bases, the J end lost 9 bases, and 16 bases lay between the germline ends. The DNA of the CDR3 is TGTGCCAGCAGTTCCACGGGGGAAGGGGCTTCACCCCTCCACTTT. This sequence encodes CASSSTGEGASPLHF.

The rearrangement links TRBV30 to TRBJ2-7; D gene ambiguous. V was shortened by 0 bases and J by 6 bases, with 15 bases between the two germline ends. The CDR3 spans 14 residues. In germline, CDR1 is GTSNPN, CDR2 SVGIG (reference sequence). CDR3 loop: CAWSVATTPTEQYF. The CDR3 region has the DNA TGTGCCTGGAGTGTCGCCACAACCCCCACCGAGCAGTACTTC.

A remark on this clone: Additional DNA sequences in this sample encode the identical CDR3. This rearrangement joins TRBV14 to TRBJ2-5; 11 positions agree with TRBD1. Trimming at V came to 1 base and at J to 5 bases, leaving 9 bases not matched to a gene. The CDR3 is 17 amino acids. CDR1 SGHDN and CDR2 FVKESK come from the germline V gene. CDR3 in amino acids: CASSQGVGTGGLETQYF. The DNA for the CDR3 is TGTGCCAGCAGCCAAGGTGTCGGGACAGGGGGACTGGAGACCCAGTACTTC.

The genes are TRBV19 and TRBJ1-2; possible D gene TRBD1, 5 bases. The germline V gene has CDR1 LNHDA and CDR2 SQIVND (reference sequence). Trimming left V 6 bases short and J 7 bases short, with 21 bases between. The CDR3 consists of 15 residues. CDR3 DNA: TGTGCCAGTAGCCTCTCGGATGGCAGGGTGGTTGGCTACACCTTC. Its translation: CASSLSDGRVVGYTF.

This chain links TRBV4-3 with TRBJ1-2; D is unresolved. Trimming removed 1 base at V and 3 bases at J, with 9 bases between. The length of the CDR3 is 14 residues. Germline loops: CDR1 LGHNA, CDR2 YSLEER. The CDR3 is CASSQVGGDYGYTF. In nucleotides, the CDR3 is TGCGCCAGCAGCCAAGTCGGCGGGGACTATGGCTACACCTTC.

The chain has TRBV28 and TRBJ1-3, with D possibly matching TRBD1 (6 bases). This CDR3 is 16 amino acids long. The germline V and J ends were trimmed by 5 bases and 0 bases, with 14 bases remaining between them. CDR1 MDHEN and CDR2 SYDVKM come from the germline V gene. Written as DNA, the CDR3 is TGTGCCAGCAGTAATCGGGACAAACTCTCTGGAAACACCATATATTTT. It is translated as CASSNRDKLSGNTIYF.